This T cell receptor beta chain comes out of a study of a mutant IDH1 vaccine in newly diagnosed glioma. Germline CDR1 SGHDT, CDR2 YYEEEE. The CDR3 is made up of 17 amino acids. Trimming removed 4 bases at V and 0 bases at J, with 17 bases between. Concerning this clone itself: No antigen is known for it.

Findings and caveats of the study: Shifts in the top peripheral T cell clonotypes seemed unrelated to pseudoprogression.

Time point reported: baseline, week 1 (first vaccination visit). The treatment denotes: pre-vaccination baseline after standard-of-care therapy. Astrocytomas found in donors were new, WHO grade 3 or 4, IDH1-mutant and ATRX-lost. TCRdb keeps only in-frame clones here, not all; method: immunoSEQ multiplex PCR. The sample lists tens of thousands of clones, about 80% seen once, with approximately 7.4% in the top ten. The rearrangement joins TRBV5-6 to TRBJ2-1; possible D gene TRBD2, 5 bases. The source of this sequence is a woman aged 45-65 years with glioma. The sequenced sample was PBMCs, obtained from a glioma patient treated with radiotherapy, temozolomide or both. The CDR3 nucleotides read TGTGCCAGCAGCACCCTCGATGAGGGAAGCTCCTACAATGAGCAGTTCTTC. Residues: CASSTLDEGSSYNEQFF.